A selection of T cell receptor beta chains follows, all from one sample in a study of shared clonotypes between healthy human individuals. This table comes from immunoSEQ multiplex PCR, and its TCRdb copy is limited to in-frame clones, with some not included. The table shows hundreds of thousands of clones, with 70% to 80% occurring only once. Sequencing input: PBMCs. The receptors stem from a woman between 40 and 50 years old in good health. Some clones in this sample may be carry-over from other donors' samples. The CDR3 runs from the conserved cysteine through the conserved F or W. A D gene is named only where the DNA matches it firmly. Some rows have no size entry. The others give once, few or many, or a class for an expanded clone.

clone_size,j_call,d_call,v_call,cdr3_nt,cdr3_aa
NA,TRBJ2-7,TRBD2,TRBV19,TGTGCCAGTAGTTCCCCACTAGCGGGCCTCTACGAGCAGTACTTC,CASSSPLAGLYEQYF
NA,TRBJ1-1,TRBD1,TRBV18,TGTGCCAGCTCAATAACCGGGACAGGTTTTGAAGCTTTCTTT,CASSITGTGFEAFF
NA,TRBJ2-7,TRBD2,TRBV7-9,TGTGCCAGCGGCCCGGGAACTAGCGGGAGCTACGAGCAGTACTTC,CASGPGTSGSYEQYF
NA,TRBJ2-3,NA,TRBV5-1,TGCGCCAGCAGCCCATCAGGGGTTGATACGCAGTATTTT,CASSPSGVDTQYF
NA,TRBJ1-1,TRBD1,TRBV28,TGTGCCAGCAGTTTAGGGACAGGGGGGGCTTTCTTT,CASSLGTGGAFF
few,TRBJ2-1,TRBD2,TRBV9,TGTGCCAGCAGCTCCCCGCCGCAGGCTAGCGGGATGTACAATGAGCAGTTCTTC,CASSSPPQASGMYNEQFF
once,TRBJ1-1,TRBD1,TRBV5-5,TGTGCCAGCAGCACCGAGGACAGGCAGTGGGCTGAAGCTTTCTTT,CASSTEDRQWAEAFF
NA,TRBJ1-1,NA,TRBV11-2,TGTGCCAGCAGCTTTTTTATGATGAACACTGAAGCTTTCTTT,CASSFFMMNTEAFF
few,TRBJ1-1,NA,TRBV5-4,TGTGCCAGCAGCTTGGACACAAACACTGAAGCTTTCTTT,CASSLDTNTEAFF
NA,TRBJ2-1,TRBD2,TRBV6-4,TGTGCCAGCACCCCAACCGGGACTAGCGGGAGTAATGAGCAGTTCTTC,CASTPTGTSGSNEQFF